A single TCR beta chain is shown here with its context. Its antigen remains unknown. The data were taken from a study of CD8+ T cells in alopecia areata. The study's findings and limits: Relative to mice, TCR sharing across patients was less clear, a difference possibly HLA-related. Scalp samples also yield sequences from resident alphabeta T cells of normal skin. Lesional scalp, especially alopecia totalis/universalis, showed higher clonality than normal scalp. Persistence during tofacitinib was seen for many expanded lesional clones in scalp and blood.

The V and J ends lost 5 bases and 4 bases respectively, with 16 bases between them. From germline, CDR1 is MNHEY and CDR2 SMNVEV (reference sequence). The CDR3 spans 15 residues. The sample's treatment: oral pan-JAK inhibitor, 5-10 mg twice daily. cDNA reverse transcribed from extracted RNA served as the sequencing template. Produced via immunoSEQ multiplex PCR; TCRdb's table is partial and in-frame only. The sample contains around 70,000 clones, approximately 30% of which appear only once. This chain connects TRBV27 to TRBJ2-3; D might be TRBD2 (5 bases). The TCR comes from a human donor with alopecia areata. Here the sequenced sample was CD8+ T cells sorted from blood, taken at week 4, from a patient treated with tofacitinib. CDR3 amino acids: CASSPPRLRADTQYF. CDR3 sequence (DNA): TGTGCCAGCAGTCCTCCGAGACTACGCGCAGATACGCAGTATTTT.